This T cell receptor beta chain appears in the sequencing data of a study of regulatory T cells in long-lasting Graves disease. On the study more broadly: Graves' patients diagnosed newly had used antithyroid drugs under 3 months.

Ten or more counts support this clonotype. As yet, its antigen is unknown. Broader study findings: Possibly, too few samples lowered accuracy.

The time point here: newly diagnosed GD, antithyroid drugs for less than 3 months. Preparation of the TCR library used RNA extracted from PBMCs. Building the TCR beta libraries relied on iRepertoire HTBI primers, and CDR3 regions underwent Arm-PCR. TCRdb passed the multiplex PCR reads through MiXCR, listing each CDR3 protein once. The sample carries under 500,000 distinct CDR3 sequences, less than 20% recorded once. V shed 7 bases, J shed 1 base, and the junction held 9 bases outside the gene matches. The CDR3 is 15 residues long. Germline lookup yields CDR1 MDHEN and CDR2 SYDVKM. Separately, the same data were catalogued under a study of T cells in Graves' hyperthyroidism and ophthalmopathy. From that report: During a first-round RT-PCR of the TCR CDR3, the HTBI primer set was used.

The sequence was obtained from a woman younger than 45 with Graves disease. Source: peripheral blood mononuclear cells (PBMCs), taken at new diagnosis, from a patient treated with antithyroid drugs. The rearrangement links TRBV28 to TRBJ1-2; 7 bases match TRBD1. The CDR3 sequence is CASTFRQGYNYGYTF. The CDR3, as DNA: TGTGCCAGCACCTTCCGACAGGGATATAACTATGGCTACACCTTC.